This T cell receptor beta chain was identified in a study of regulatory T cells in long-lasting Graves disease. Assembly of TCR beta libraries relied on iRepertoire HTBI primers together with Arm-PCR of CDR3 regions. TCRdb re-called the multiplex PCR reads through MiXCR, storing one row per CDR3 protein. The sample contains some 350,000 distinct CDR3 sequences, 16% of which appear only once. This clonotype was found a few times. Time point described: newly diagnosed GD, antithyroid drugs for less than 3 months. PBMC-extracted RNA yielded the TCR library. The CDR3 extends over 15 amino acids. V lost 0 bases, J lost 1 base, and 10 bases lay in between. The germline CDR1 and CDR2 sequences are SGDLS and YYNGEE. These data were also reused for a study on T cells in Graves' hyperthyroidism and ophthalmopathy.

The V call is TRBV9, the J call TRBJ2-5; D tentatively reads TRBD1 or TRBD2 (6 bases each). The TCR originated in a woman aged 18-35 years with Graves disease. The sequenced sample was peripheral blood mononuclear cells (PBMCs), obtained at new diagnosis, from a patient treated with antithyroid drugs. The CDR3 nucleotides are TGTGCCAGCAGCGTAGGGGGGGCGGTCCAAGAGACCCAGTACTTC. Protein sequence: CASSVGGAVQETQYF.